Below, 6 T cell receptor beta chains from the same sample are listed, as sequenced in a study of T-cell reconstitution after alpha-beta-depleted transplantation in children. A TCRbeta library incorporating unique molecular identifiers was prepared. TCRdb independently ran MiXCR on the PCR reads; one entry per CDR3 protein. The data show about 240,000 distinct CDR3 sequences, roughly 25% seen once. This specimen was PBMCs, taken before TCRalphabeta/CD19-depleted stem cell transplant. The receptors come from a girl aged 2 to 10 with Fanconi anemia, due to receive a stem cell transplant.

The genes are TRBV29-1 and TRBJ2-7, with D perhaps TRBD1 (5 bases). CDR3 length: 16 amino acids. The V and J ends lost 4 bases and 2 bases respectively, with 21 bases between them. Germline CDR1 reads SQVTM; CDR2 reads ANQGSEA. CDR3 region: CSVAEVGAVPAYEQYF. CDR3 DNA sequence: TGCAGCGTTGCAGAGGTTGGGGCCGTTCCAGCCTACGAGCAGTACTTC.

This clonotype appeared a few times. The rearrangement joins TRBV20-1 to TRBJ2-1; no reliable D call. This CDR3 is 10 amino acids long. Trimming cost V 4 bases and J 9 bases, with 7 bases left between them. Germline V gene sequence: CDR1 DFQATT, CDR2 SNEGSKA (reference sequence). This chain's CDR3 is CSANIGEQFF. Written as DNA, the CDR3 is TGCAGTGCTAACATAGGTGAGCAGTTCTTC.

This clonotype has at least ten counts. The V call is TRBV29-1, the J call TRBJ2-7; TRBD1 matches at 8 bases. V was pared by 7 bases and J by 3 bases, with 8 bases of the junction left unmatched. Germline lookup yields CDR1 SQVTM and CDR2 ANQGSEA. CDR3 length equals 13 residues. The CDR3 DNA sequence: TGCAGCGGTAAGACAGGGGTTAACTACGAGCAGTACTTC. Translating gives CSGKTGVNYEQYF.

The CDR3 here is CASSSGLAEKDTGELFF. Here the CDR3 DNA reads TGTGCCAGCAGCTCGGGACTAGCGGAAAAGGACACCGGGGAGCTGTTTTTT. J is TRBJ2-2 and V is TRBV7-9, with 11 bases aligning to TRBD2. Trimming cost V 4 bases and J 3 bases; bases outside gene matches: 7. The CDR3 runs 17 residues. CDR1 SEHNR and CDR2 FQNEAQ come from the germline V gene (reference sequence).

CDR3 in amino acids: CASMGQGLGGTEAFF. Here the CDR3 DNA reads TGTGCCAGCATGGGACAGGGGCTAGGCGGAACTGAAGCTTTCTTT. This rearrangement joins TRBV12-3 or TRBV12-4 to TRBJ1-1; 10 nucleotides align to TRBD1. V shed 7 bases and J 5 bases; nucleotides not matched to a gene: 10. The CDR3 sequence is 15 residues long.

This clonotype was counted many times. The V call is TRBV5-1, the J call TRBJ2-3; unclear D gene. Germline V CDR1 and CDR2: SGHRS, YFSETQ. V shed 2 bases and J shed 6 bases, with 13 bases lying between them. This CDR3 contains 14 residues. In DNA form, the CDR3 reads TGCGCCAGCAGCTTAAACCAGCGTTCCGATACGCAGTATTTT. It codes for CASSLNQRSDTQYF.